This entry describes one T cell receptor (beta chain). This clonotype has a count of ten or more. There is no known antigen for this receptor. Base qualities are not provided; no much larger clone lies one nucleotide away. This specimen belongs to a study of T cells in Graves' hyperthyroidism and ophthalmopathy (dated by TCRdb to between 2017 and 2020). Study-wide context: Peripheral blood was collected at initial diagnosis, before any treatment. To identify distinguishing TCR V-J signatures, a discovery cohort of 100 patients was used, comprising fewer than 45 with Graves' ophthalmopathy and under 60 with stable Graves' hyperthyroidism. In more than 5 Graves' hyperthyroidism patients, the study also compared T-cell repertoires from thyroid tissue with T-cell repertoires from blood. TCR Vbeta CDR3 sequencing of around 130 peripheral blood samples (approximately 44 ophthalmopathy, some 75 hyperthyroidism and roughly 17 progressor patients) is reported in the paper. Once sampling was done, hyperthyroidism patients were given methimazole at a starting dose of 30 mg daily, whereas ophthalmopathy patients were given high-dose intravenous methylprednisolone. The 100 or so discovery patients were randomly split 7:3 into training and test sets. Whether ophthalmopathy could be predicted prospectively was tested in an independent validation cohort made up of 18 hyperthyroidism patients plus 17 patients who later progressed to ophthalmopathy. Points the paper makes about the study in general: In validation, the model predicted progression to ophthalmopathy with around 71% sensitivity and around 72% specificity, a median of about six months before onset. In cross-validation, a model built on a 13 V-J signature told ophthalmopathy apart from stable hyperthyroidism with less than 90% sensitivity and about 81% specificity, and in testing the same model reached 80%/75%. No statistical method was used to set the sample size in advance, and investigators knew the group allocation. Most expanded thyroid clonotypes (frequency above 0.001) were also detected in blood, a finding suggesting that blood repertoires may reflect thyroid immune responses.

The CDR3, cysteine through phenylalanine, is 14 amino acids long. Only the CDR3 part of the read is kept: 42 bases, read in frame from the first base. Looking up the germline V gene yields CDR1 SGHRS and CDR2 YFSETQ. The germline V and J ends show losses of 0 bases and 5 bases respectively, and no gene match explains 3 bases of the junction. Stable Graves' hyperthyroidism was defined as no progression to ophthalmopathy during 18 months of follow-up. Hyperthyroidism patients were newly diagnosed, had a disease duration of under 2 months, and were aged 18 to 65 years. Any patient with an uncontrolled infection, another autoimmune disease, pregnancy or lactation was excluded. Diagnoses were based on clinical symptoms, serum thyroxine and TRAb, thyroid ultrasound and orbital computed tomography. PBMCs were separated from roughly 9.6 ml of fresh peripheral blood using Ficoll-Paque density gradient centrifugation. Total RNA was extracted using Trizol reagent, and RNA quality was assessed on an Agilent 2100 Bioanalyzer.

The TCR beta CDR3 regions were amplified from RNA transcripts. The first round of RT-PCR for the TCR CDR3 was performed with the HTBI primer set and the Qiagen OneStep RT-PCR kit. The libraries were constructed in a second round of multiplex PCR and then size-selected and purified. Libraries were sequenced paired-end with 100 bp reads on an Illumina HiSeq2000. Processing in the source paper ran as follows. SOAPnuke was used to process the raw data, with reads discarded if the reads contained adapters or uncalled bases, had a mean Phred below 15, or lacked an exact constant-primer or identifier match. COPE v1.2.5 was used to merge the high-quality paired reads, and each unique nucleotide sequence was defined as a clonotype. Clonotypes were aligned to IMGT TRBV, TRBD and TRBJ reference segments using MiTCR v1.1. Analysis was restricted to V-J combinations with a frequency above 0.0001, which covered roughly 99% of repertoires. A TCS score was defined as the ratio between F50 (clonal expansion) and ExV (chaos), using BLOSUM62-based TCRdist between CDR3 peptides within each V-J. Welch's t-statistics and random forest reduced fewer than 550 V-J features to 10 to 15, which were used in a naive Bayes classifier (R e1071). TCRdb applied fastp at Q25 and MiXCR to the public reads, then kept only in-frame beta chains. When rows share a CDR3 protein, they turn into one entry using the most common DNA and genes. TCRdb, rather than the study authors, made the V and J calls. In all, the sample holds a few hundred thousand distinct CDR3 sequences, and 14% of those were seen once. The top ten hold more than 11% of the sample.

The sample comprised blood. The chain links TRBV5-1 with TRBJ2-7; TRBD2 lines up with 9 middle nucleotides. The clonotype comes from a woman aged 35 to 49 with Graves' hyperthyroidism. For the CDR3, the sequence is CASSLGAGGNEQYF. The nucleotide sequence is TGCGCCAGCAGCTTGGGTGCGGGAGGGAACGAGCAGTACTTC.